The rows below give T cell receptor beta chains drawn from one sample of a study of CD4+ T cells in melanoma. TCRdb's table, derived via immunoSEQ multiplex PCR, lists solely in-frame clones and lacks some. The table lists over 100,000 clones, approximately 92% of them singletons, with about 3.3% in the top ten. The sequenced sample was peripheral blood. These receptors all stem from a human donor with melanoma. Both conserved end residues are part of each CDR3. The D gene is left open where the match is weak. Not all rows give a size; the values are once, few, many and, for expanded clones, a class.

clone_size: NA; d_call: TRBD2; j_call: TRBJ2-3; v_call: TRBV7-6; cdr3_aa: CASSSGGGYTDTQYF; cdr3_nt: TGTGCCAGCAGCTCGGGGGGTGGCTACACAGATACGCAGTATTTT
clone_size: NA; d_call: NA; j_call: TRBJ1-3; v_call: TRBV29-1; cdr3_aa: CSVPDGSGNTIYF; cdr3_nt: TGCAGCGTTCCAGACGGCTCTGGAAACACCATATATTTT
clone_size: NA; d_call: NA; j_call: TRBJ2-5; v_call: TRBV18; cdr3_aa: CASSLLRTSEETQYF; cdr3_nt: TGTGCCAGCTCACTACTTAGGACTTCTGAAGAGACCCAGTACTTC
clone_size: few; d_call: NA; j_call: TRBJ1-1; v_call: TRBV4-1; cdr3_aa: CASTPQMNTEAFF; cdr3_nt: TGCGCCAGCACACCGCAGATGAACACTGAAGCTTTCTTT
clone_size: NA; d_call: NA; j_call: TRBJ1-3; v_call: TRBV28; cdr3_aa: CASSFFLGNTIYF; cdr3_nt: TGTGCCAGCAGTTTCTTCCTCGGAAACACCATATATTTT
clone_size: few; d_call: NA; j_call: TRBJ1-1; v_call: TRBV30; cdr3_aa: CALGQPNTEAFF; cdr3_nt: TGTGCCTTGGGACAACCGAACACTGAAGCTTTCTTT
clone_size: NA; d_call: NA; j_call: TRBJ2-5; v_call: TRBV9; cdr3_aa: CASSADFKETQYF; cdr3_nt: TGTGCCAGCAGCGCCGATTTCAAAGAGACCCAGTACTTC
clone_size: NA; d_call: NA; j_call: TRBJ2-7; v_call: TRBV9; cdr3_aa: CASSVGVLGSYEQYF; cdr3_nt: TGTGCCAGCAGCGTAGGAGTTCTGGGGTCCTACGAGCAGTACTTC
clone_size: once; d_call: TRBD1; j_call: TRBJ2-2; v_call: TRBV9; cdr3_aa: CASSDRTGTGELFF; cdr3_nt: TGTGCCAGCAGCGATAGGACAGGCACCGGGGAGCTGTTTTTT
clone_size: once; d_call: NA; j_call: TRBJ1-2; v_call: TRBV27; cdr3_aa: CASSYRASYGYTF; cdr3_nt: TGTGCCAGCAGTTACCGGGCAAGCTATGGCTACACCTTC
clone_size: NA; d_call: TRBD2; j_call: TRBJ2-1; v_call: TRBV4-1; cdr3_aa: CASSQGASGGPNEQFF; cdr3_nt: TGCGCCAGCAGCCAAGGGGCTAGCGGGGGACCCAATGAGCAGTTCTTC
clone_size: NA; d_call: TRBD2; j_call: TRBJ2-2; v_call: TRBV15; cdr3_aa: CATSRDVGLAVTGELFF; cdr3_nt: TGTGCCACCAGCAGAGATGTTGGACTAGCGGTCACCGGGGAGCTGTTTTTT
clone_size: NA; d_call: NA; j_call: TRBJ2-7; v_call: TRBV15; cdr3_aa: CATKMLASYEQYF; cdr3_nt: TGTGCCACCAAAATGCTAGCCTCCTACGAGCAGTACTTC
clone_size: once; d_call: TRBD1; j_call: TRBJ2-1; v_call: TRBV11-2; cdr3_aa: CASSFGTATNEQFF; cdr3_nt: TGTGCCAGCAGCTTCGGGACAGCAACCAATGAGCAGTTCTTC
clone_size: NA; d_call: TRBD2; j_call: TRBJ2-3; v_call: TRBV7-8; cdr3_aa: CASSLSTSGGTDTQYF; cdr3_nt: TGTGCCAGCAGCTTATCGACTAGCGGGGGGACGGATACGCAGTATTTT
clone_size: NA; d_call: TRBD2; j_call: TRBJ2-3; v_call: TRBV10-3; cdr3_aa: CAISESLAGGTDTQYF; cdr3_nt: TGTGCCATCAGTGAGTCACTAGCGGGGGGGACAGATACGCAGTATTTT
clone_size: NA; d_call: TRBD2; j_call: TRBJ2-1; v_call: TRBV5-1; cdr3_aa: CASSLEGGSHNEQFF; cdr3_nt: TGCGCCAGCAGCTTGGAGGGCGGGAGCCACAATGAGCAGTTCTTC
clone_size: NA; d_call: TRBD1; j_call: TRBJ2-7; v_call: TRBV6-5; cdr3_aa: CASTSFGTGDEQYF; cdr3_nt: TGTGCCAGCACCTCATTCGGGACAGGGGACGAGCAGTACTTC
clone_size: NA; d_call: TRBD2; j_call: TRBJ2-3; v_call: TRBV7-9; cdr3_aa: CASSFRLAGGPRADTQYF; cdr3_nt: TGTGCCAGCAGCTTTAGACTAGCGGGAGGGCCCAGGGCAGATACGCAGTATTTT
clone_size: NA; d_call: NA; j_call: TRBJ2-2; v_call: TRBV6-4; cdr3_aa: CASSAEWGTGELFF; cdr3_nt: TGTGCCAGCAGTGCAGAGTGGGGCACCGGGGAGCTGTTTTTT
clone_size: NA; d_call: NA; j_call: TRBJ2-3; v_call: TRBV10-2; cdr3_aa: CASSVGGDTQYF; cdr3_nt: TGCGCCAGCAGTGTTGGGGGAGATACGCAGTATTTT
clone_size: NA; d_call: TRBD1; j_call: TRBJ1-6; v_call: TRBV4-3; cdr3_aa: CASSEGQAYNSPLHF; cdr3_nt: TGCGCCAGCAGCGAGGGACAGGCCTATAATTCACCCCTCCACTTT
clone_size: NA; d_call: NA; j_call: TRBJ2-2; v_call: TRBV7-9; cdr3_aa: CASRPNLGNTGELFF; cdr3_nt: TGTGCCAGCAGGCCCAACCTGGGGAACACCGGGGAGCTGTTTTTT
clone_size: NA; d_call: TRBD1; j_call: TRBJ2-2; v_call: TRBV6-6; cdr3_aa: CASRTGQVAGELFF; cdr3_nt: TGTGCCAGCAGGACTGGACAGGTCGCCGGGGAGCTGTTTTTT
clone_size: NA; d_call: NA; j_call: TRBJ2-5; v_call: TRBV29-1; cdr3_aa: CSVDKGGGQETQYF; cdr3_nt: TGCAGCGTTGACAAGGGGGGCGGCCAAGAGACCCAGTACTTC
clone_size: NA; d_call: NA; j_call: TRBJ2-1; v_call: TRBV6-1; cdr3_aa: CASRGVGGSYNEQFF; cdr3_nt: TGTGCCAGCAGGGGGGTTGGGGGGTCCTACAATGAGCAGTTCTTC
clone_size: NA; d_call: TRBD2; j_call: TRBJ2-7; v_call: TRBV6-5; cdr3_aa: CASRVSGGPYEQYF; cdr3_nt: TGTGCCAGCAGAGTGAGCGGGGGGCCCTACGAGCAGTACTTC
clone_size: NA; d_call: TRBD2; j_call: TRBJ2-1; v_call: TRBV5-3; cdr3_aa: CARSLVGTSGNEQFF; cdr3_nt: TGTGCCAGAAGCTTGGTTGGGACTAGCGGGAATGAGCAGTTCTTC
clone_size: NA; d_call: NA; j_call: TRBJ2-1; v_call: TRBV6-5; cdr3_aa: CASNSFRAERNEQFF; cdr3_nt: TGTGCCAGCAATTCGTTCCGGGCTGAGAGGAATGAGCAGTTCTTC
clone_size: NA; d_call: NA; j_call: TRBJ1-6; v_call: TRBV7-2; cdr3_aa: CASSLEADNSPLHF; cdr3_nt: TGTGCCAGCAGCTTAGAGGCGGACAATTCACCCCTCCACTTT
clone_size: NA; d_call: NA; j_call: TRBJ1-1; v_call: TRBV14; cdr3_aa: CASRRTASPNTEAFF; cdr3_nt: TGTGCCAGCCGAAGGACGGCGAGCCCGAACACTGAAGCTTTCTTT
clone_size: NA; d_call: NA; j_call: TRBJ2-7; v_call: TRBV2; cdr3_aa: CASSEANGEQYF; cdr3_nt: TGTGCCAGCAGTGAAGCGAATGGGGAGCAGTACTTC
clone_size: NA; d_call: NA; j_call: TRBJ2-5; v_call: TRBV18; cdr3_aa: CASSPPELPPGGPGTQYF; cdr3_nt: TGTGCCAGCTCACCACCGGAGCTCCCGCCCGGGGGGCCAGGGACCCAGTACTTC
clone_size: few; d_call: NA; j_call: TRBJ1-1; v_call: TRBV30; cdr3_aa: CAWSEGAFF; cdr3_nt: TGTGCCTGGAGTGAAGGGGCTTTCTTT
clone_size: NA; d_call: NA; j_call: TRBJ2-1; v_call: TRBV7-8; cdr3_aa: CASSLQPGQGYNEQFF; cdr3_nt: TGTGCCAGCAGCTTACAGCCGGGCCAGGGGTACAATGAGCAGTTCTTC
clone_size: NA; d_call: NA; j_call: TRBJ1-5; v_call: TRBV30; cdr3_aa: CAWSVAGNSNQPQHF; cdr3_nt: TGTGCCTGGAGTGTTGCCGGTAATAGCAATCAGCCCCAGCATTTT